The sequence of this TCR beta chain was determined in a study of cytomegalovirus exposure and HLA in healthy donors. Germline V CDR1 and CDR2: LGHNA, YNFKEQ. Deletions cut 0 bases from V and 8 bases from J, with 10 bases between. The CDR3 has 14 residues. Of note for this clone: Its antigen is not known.

Study-wide results and limits: Being indistinguishable, some V segments were excluded, TRBV6-2 and TRBV6-3 among them. One cluster of highly shared sequence variants probably arose as a sequencing artifact. For cytomegalovirus status, the classifier reportedly gave diagnoses with high specificity and sensitivity. Analyses of presence and absence presupposed an approximately uniform sequencing depth across donors.

Amplification used 60 Vbeta primers and 13 Jbeta primers. Method: immunoSEQ multiplex PCR; TCRdb's copy keeps in-frame clones and lacks some. The repertoire holds about 130,000 clones, with about three quarters as singletons. The source material was PBMCs. The chain recombines TRBV4-2 with TRBJ1-4, with a tentative D call TRBD1 (6 bases). This sequence originates from a woman in her thirties or forties in good health and CMV-seronegative. The CDR3 DNA is TGTGCCAGCAGCCAAGACAGGGGAGGGGAAAAACTGTTTTTT. Protein: CASSQDRGGEKLFF.